A selection of T cell receptor beta chains follows, all from one sample in a study of blood T cells in healthy people across ages. One entry per CDR3 protein results from TCRdb running MiXCR on the 5' RACE reads. The sample lists under 800,000 distinct CDR3 sequences, approximately 21% occurring once. The sequenced material came from blood. The receptors shown here come from a man in his 70s in good health. Each CDR3 is given with its conserved first and last residue. Fields, in order: CDR3 DNA, CDR3 protein, J gene, D gene, CDR3 length, V gene, clone size. D genes are given only for firm matches. The size entry is marked missing in some rows and otherwise reads once, few, many or a size class.

cdr3_nt: TGTGCCAGCAGCCAATTACAGGGGCCCTACGAGCAGTACTTC
cdr3_aa: CASSQLQGPYEQYF
j_call: TRBJ2-7
d_call: TRBD1
cdr3_length: 14
v_call: TRBV3-1
clone_size: few

cdr3_nt: TGTGCCAGCAGCTTAGGCAGTCGGCGGAAGGAGACCCAGTACTTC
cdr3_aa: CASSLGSRRKETQYF
j_call: TRBJ2-5
d_call: NA
cdr3_length: 15
v_call: TRBV11-3
clone_size: few

cdr3_nt: TGTGCCAGCAGCCAAGAAGGTCGCAGGGCCGAGCAGTTCTTC
cdr3_aa: CASSQEGRRAEQFF
j_call: TRBJ2-1
d_call: NA
cdr3_length: 14
v_call: TRBV3-1
clone_size: NA

cdr3_nt: TGTGCCAGCAACCCGGACAGCGTTACCTACGAGCAGCACTTC
cdr3_aa: CASNPDSVTYEQHF
j_call: TRBJ2-7
d_call: NA
cdr3_length: 14
v_call: TRBV2
clone_size: few

cdr3_nt: TGCAGTGCTAGAGTGGGCGAACTCATAGGAGGTCAAGAGACCCAGTACTTC
cdr3_aa: CSARVGELIGGQETQYF
j_call: TRBJ2-5
d_call: NA
cdr3_length: 17
v_call: TRBV20-1
clone_size: NA

cdr3_nt: TGTGCCAGCTCACGAAGGACTAGCGCCGGACTTGACATTCAGTACTTC
cdr3_aa: CASSRRTSAGLDIQYF
j_call: TRBJ2-4
d_call: TRBD2
cdr3_length: 16
v_call: TRBV18
clone_size: few

cdr3_nt: TGCAGCGTTGAATCCTACCAGGCGACCCAGTACTTC
cdr3_aa: CSVESYQATQYF
j_call: TRBJ2-5
d_call: NA
cdr3_length: 12
v_call: TRBV29-1
clone_size: many

cdr3_nt: TGCGCCAGCAGCCAATCCCCGACGGGGCGGACTAATGAAAAACTGTTTTTT
cdr3_aa: CASSQSPTGRTNEKLFF
j_call: TRBJ1-4
d_call: NA
cdr3_length: 17
v_call: TRBV4-1
clone_size: NA

cdr3_nt: TGTGCCAGTAGCTCGCAGGTGGAGACCCAGTACTTC
cdr3_aa: CASSSQVETQYF
j_call: TRBJ2-5
d_call: NA
cdr3_length: 12
v_call: TRBV7-8
clone_size: NA

cdr3_nt: TGTGCCAGCAGTGTGAGTCAATACAATGAACAGTTCTTC
cdr3_aa: CASSVSQYNEQFF
j_call: TRBJ2-1
d_call: NA
cdr3_length: 13
v_call: TRBV6-1
clone_size: NA

cdr3_nt: TGTGCCAGCAGTGATGCCGGGACTGCGAACACCGGGGAGCTGTTTTTT
cdr3_aa: CASSDAGTANTGELFF
j_call: TRBJ2-2
d_call: NA
cdr3_length: 16
v_call: TRBV2
clone_size: many

cdr3_nt: TGCAGTAACCGGGACGGACCCTACAATGAGCAGTTCTTC
cdr3_aa: CSNRDGPYNEQFF
j_call: TRBJ2-1
d_call: NA
cdr3_length: 13
v_call: TRBV20-1
clone_size: NA

cdr3_nt: TGTGCCAGCAGTCCCAGCGGGAGCCTCCGAGAGCAGTACTTC
cdr3_aa: CASSPSGSLREQYF
j_call: TRBJ2-7
d_call: TRBD2
cdr3_length: 14
v_call: TRBV6-2/TRBV6-3
clone_size: few

cdr3_nt: TGTGCCAGCAGCCCCGGAGGCACAGATACGCAGTATTTT
cdr3_aa: CASSPGGTDTQYF
j_call: TRBJ2-3
d_call: NA
cdr3_length: 13
v_call: TRBV7-9
clone_size: many

cdr3_nt: TGCGCCAGCAGCGGGGACAGGGCTCGCGAGCAGTACTTC
cdr3_aa: CASSGDRAREQYF
j_call: TRBJ2-7
d_call: TRBD1
cdr3_length: 13
v_call: TRBV5-1
clone_size: NA

cdr3_nt: TGCGCCAGCAGCCAAGGTTCAGGTGCAGGGGGCGGGAATGAGCAGTTCTTC
cdr3_aa: CASSQGSGAGGGNEQFF
j_call: TRBJ2-1
d_call: TRBD1
cdr3_length: 17
v_call: TRBV4-3
clone_size: many

cdr3_nt: TGTGCCAGCAGTGAAAGGGACCATTTCTACGAGCAGTACTTC
cdr3_aa: CASSERDHFYEQYF
j_call: TRBJ2-7
d_call: NA
cdr3_length: 14
v_call: TRBV2
clone_size: few

cdr3_nt: TGTGCCAGCTCAACCAGACTTAGCGGAGCTGGCACAAATACGCAGTATTTT
cdr3_aa: CASSTRLSGAGTNTQYF
j_call: TRBJ2-3
d_call: NA
cdr3_length: 17
v_call: TRBV18
clone_size: NA

cdr3_nt: TGCGCCAGCAGCTTGTTTCCGGGACTCCTTACCTACGAGCAGTACTTC
cdr3_aa: CASSLFPGLLTYEQYF
j_call: TRBJ2-7
d_call: NA
cdr3_length: 16
v_call: TRBV5-1
clone_size: few

cdr3_nt: TGTGCCAGCAGCTTGCGGGAGATAAGCACAGATACGCAGTATTTT
cdr3_aa: CASSLREISTDTQYF
j_call: TRBJ2-3
d_call: TRBD2
cdr3_length: 15
v_call: TRBV7-8
clone_size: NA

cdr3_nt: TGTGCCAGCAGTTACCTGGGACAGAACTACGAGCAGTACTTC
cdr3_aa: CASSYLGQNYEQYF
j_call: TRBJ2-7
d_call: TRBD1
cdr3_length: 14
v_call: TRBV6-6
clone_size: NA

cdr3_nt: TGCAGTGCGTCCAGGGCCTCATCGGGAGAGACCCAGTACTTC
cdr3_aa: CSASRASSGETQYF
j_call: TRBJ2-5
d_call: NA
cdr3_length: 14
v_call: TRBV20-1
clone_size: NA

cdr3_nt: TGCAGTGCTATCCCCCCTAGCGGGAGGTCCGGCGAGCAGTACTTC
cdr3_aa: CSAIPPSGRSGEQYF
j_call: TRBJ2-7
d_call: TRBD2
cdr3_length: 15
v_call: TRBV20-1
clone_size: NA

cdr3_nt: TGTGCCAGCAGCTGCGGAACCGGGACAGGGGCCAAAAACATTCAGTACTTC
cdr3_aa: CASSCGTGTGAKNIQYF
j_call: TRBJ2-4
d_call: TRBD1
cdr3_length: 17
v_call: TRBV7-4
clone_size: few

cdr3_nt: TGTGCCAGTAGTCTTGGGACGGGGAGACCCCAGCATTTT
cdr3_aa: CASSLGTGRPQHF
j_call: TRBJ1-5
d_call: NA
cdr3_length: 13
v_call: TRBV19
clone_size: many

cdr3_nt: TGCGCCAGCAGCGCGACAGAGTACGAGGGAGAGACCCAGTACTTC
cdr3_aa: CASSATEYEGETQYF
j_call: TRBJ2-5
d_call: NA
cdr3_length: 15
v_call: TRBV5-1
clone_size: few

cdr3_nt: TGCAGTGCTAGATCCGTGAGTAGCACAGATACGCAGTATTTT
cdr3_aa: CSARSVSSTDTQYF
j_call: TRBJ2-3
d_call: NA
cdr3_length: 14
v_call: TRBV20-1
clone_size: NA

cdr3_nt: TGCAGCGTTTGGACAGGGTGGAACAATGAGCAGTTCTTC
cdr3_aa: CSVWTGWNNEQFF
j_call: TRBJ2-1
d_call: TRBD1
cdr3_length: 13
v_call: TRBV29-1
clone_size: NA

cdr3_nt: TGTGCCAGCAGTGAATCCCGAGATACGCAGTATTTT
cdr3_aa: CASSESRDTQYF
j_call: TRBJ2-3
d_call: NA
cdr3_length: 12
v_call: TRBV6-1
clone_size: NA

cdr3_nt: TGCGCCAGCAGCTGGACCACAGGGAACGAGCAGTACTTC
cdr3_aa: CASSWTTGNEQYF
j_call: TRBJ2-7
d_call: NA
cdr3_length: 13
v_call: TRBV5-1
clone_size: few

cdr3_nt: TGTGCCACCAGCAGACAGGACAGAGGCACAGATACGCAGTATTTT
cdr3_aa: CATSRQDRGTDTQYF
j_call: TRBJ2-3
d_call: NA
cdr3_length: 15
v_call: TRBV15
clone_size: NA

cdr3_nt: TGTGCCAGCAGGACCTTAGCAGGGACTAGCGGGAGGATCGAGCAGTACTTC
cdr3_aa: CASRTLAGTSGRIEQYF
j_call: TRBJ2-7
d_call: TRBD2
cdr3_length: 17
v_call: TRBV28
clone_size: NA

cdr3_nt: TGCGCCAGCAGCCAGGGGGGGACAGCCCTAAATGAAAAACTGTTTTTT
cdr3_aa: CASSQGGTALNEKLFF
j_call: TRBJ1-4
d_call: TRBD1
cdr3_length: 16
v_call: TRBV4-3
clone_size: NA

cdr3_nt: TGCAGTGCTAGTTGGGGAGCAGATACGCAGTATTTT
cdr3_aa: CSASWGADTQYF
j_call: TRBJ2-3
d_call: NA
cdr3_length: 12
v_call: TRBV20-1
clone_size: NA

cdr3_nt: TGTGCCAGCAGTTTAGAGACCCAGTACTTC
cdr3_aa: CASSLETQYF
j_call: TRBJ2-5
d_call: NA
cdr3_length: 10
v_call: TRBV12-3/TRBV12-4
clone_size: many

cdr3_nt: TGCGCCAGCAGTAGGGGACAGGGGTCCTACAATGAGCTGTTCTTC
cdr3_aa: CASSRGQGSYNELFF
j_call: TRBJ2-1
d_call: TRBD1
cdr3_length: 15
v_call: TRBV5-1
clone_size: NA

cdr3_nt: TGCGCCAGCAGTAACAGGGGCACAGATACGCAGTATTTT
cdr3_aa: CASSNRGTDTQYF
j_call: TRBJ2-3
d_call: NA
cdr3_length: 13
v_call: TRBV5-1
clone_size: NA

cdr3_nt: TGTGCCAGCAGCGTCCTAGCGGGAGTATCCTACAATGAGCAGTTCTTC
cdr3_aa: CASSVLAGVSYNEQFF
j_call: TRBJ2-1
d_call: TRBD2
cdr3_length: 16
v_call: TRBV9
clone_size: many

cdr3_nt: TGCAGTGCTAGAGATCCGTTCCGATCTCTTGAGCAGTACTTC
cdr3_aa: CSARDPFRSLEQYF
j_call: TRBJ2-5
d_call: NA
cdr3_length: 14
v_call: TRBV20-1
clone_size: few

cdr3_nt: TGCAGTGCTAGAGAAGGACGGGGCAGAGCTGAAGCTTTCTTT
cdr3_aa: CSAREGRGRAEAFF
j_call: TRBJ1-1
d_call: NA
cdr3_length: 14
v_call: TRBV20-1
clone_size: few

cdr3_nt: TGTGCCAGCAGTTACATGGGTGAGGGAGGCTACACCTTC
cdr3_aa: CASSYMGEGGYTF
j_call: TRBJ1-2
d_call: NA
cdr3_length: 13
v_call: TRBV6-5
clone_size: NA

cdr3_nt: TGCGCCAGCAGCCAAGCTGAAGCGGGAGGAAGATCCTACAATGAGCAGTTCTTC
cdr3_aa: CASSQAEAGGRSYNEQFF
j_call: TRBJ2-1
d_call: TRBD2
cdr3_length: 18
v_call: TRBV4-3
clone_size: NA

cdr3_nt: TGCAGTGCTAGACTCATCTCGGGGTATCACGAGCAGTACTTC
cdr3_aa: CSARLISGYHEQYF
j_call: TRBJ2-7
d_call: NA
cdr3_length: 14
v_call: TRBV20-1
clone_size: NA

cdr3_nt: TGTGCCAGCAGTTTTAGCGGGACCCAGTACTTC
cdr3_aa: CASSFSGTQYF
j_call: TRBJ2-5
d_call: NA
cdr3_length: 11
v_call: TRBV28
clone_size: many

cdr3_nt: TGTGCCAGCAGCCCCTTTGTCTCTGGAAACACCATATATTTT
cdr3_aa: CASSPFVSGNTIYF
j_call: TRBJ1-3
d_call: NA
cdr3_length: 14
v_call: TRBV9
clone_size: NA

cdr3_nt: TGTGCCAGCAGTCCCACCCCGGACCAGAGGGTTGTATTTTTC
cdr3_aa: CASSPTPDQRVVFF
j_call: TRBJ2-4
d_call: NA
cdr3_length: 14
v_call: TRBV12-3/TRBV12-4
clone_size: NA

cdr3_nt: TGCGCCAGCAGCCAAGTATGGGGGACCGGGGAGCTGTTTTTT
cdr3_aa: CASSQVWGTGELFF
j_call: TRBJ2-2
d_call: NA
cdr3_length: 14
v_call: TRBV4-1
clone_size: few

cdr3_nt: TGCAGTGTTATTCCGGCGGGACAGGGGGCCCTAACCAAAAACATTCAGTACTTC
cdr3_aa: CSVIPAGQGALTKNIQYF
j_call: TRBJ2-4
d_call: TRBD1
cdr3_length: 18
v_call: TRBV20-1
clone_size: few